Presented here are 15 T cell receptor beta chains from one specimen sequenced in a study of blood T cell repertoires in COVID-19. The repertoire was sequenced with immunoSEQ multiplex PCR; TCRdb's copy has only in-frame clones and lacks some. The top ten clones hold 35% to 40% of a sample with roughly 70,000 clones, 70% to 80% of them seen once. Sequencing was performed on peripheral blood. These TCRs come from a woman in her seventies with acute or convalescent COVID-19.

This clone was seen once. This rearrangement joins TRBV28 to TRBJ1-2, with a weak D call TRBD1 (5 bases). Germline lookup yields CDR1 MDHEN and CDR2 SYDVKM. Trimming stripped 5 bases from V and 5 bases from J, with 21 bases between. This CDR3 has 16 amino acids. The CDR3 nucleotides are TGTGCCAGCAGTCCTAGCTTGCAGGGTGGGGGGTATGGCTACACCTTC. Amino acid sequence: CASSPSLQGGGYGYTF.

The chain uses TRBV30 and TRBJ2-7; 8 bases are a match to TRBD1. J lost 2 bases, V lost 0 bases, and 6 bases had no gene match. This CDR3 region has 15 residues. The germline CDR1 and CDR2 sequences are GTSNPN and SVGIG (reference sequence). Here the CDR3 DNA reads TGTGCCTGGAGTGTAGTCGGGACAGGAGCCTACGAGCAGTACTTC. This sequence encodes CAWSVVGTGAYEQYF. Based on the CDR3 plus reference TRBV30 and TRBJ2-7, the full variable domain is SQTIHQWPATLVQPVGSPLSLECTVEGTSNPNLYWYRQAAGRGLQLLFYSVGIGQISSEVPQNLSASRPQDRQFILSSKKLLLSDSGFYLCAWSVVGTGAYEQYFGPGTRLTVT.

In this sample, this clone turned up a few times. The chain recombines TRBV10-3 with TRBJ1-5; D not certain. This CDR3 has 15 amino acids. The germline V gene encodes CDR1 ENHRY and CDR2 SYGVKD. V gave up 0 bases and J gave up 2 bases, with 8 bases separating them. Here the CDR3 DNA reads TGTGCCATCAGTGAGTCACGGGGAGGCAATCAGCCCCAGCATTTT. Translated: CAISESRGGNQPQHF.

The CDR3 DNA sequence: TGTGCCAGCAGCCCAGGCAGGGGAAATGGCTACACCTTC. This sequence encodes CASSPGRGNGYTF. The chain joins TRBV3-1 (or the pseudogene TRBV3-2) to TRBJ1-2, with D perhaps TRBD1 (6 bases). Trimming shortened V by 4 bases and J by 6 bases, and 12 bases separated the two germline ends. The CDR3 loop spans 13 amino acids. Germline CDR1 LGHDT, CDR2 YNNKEL (reference sequence).

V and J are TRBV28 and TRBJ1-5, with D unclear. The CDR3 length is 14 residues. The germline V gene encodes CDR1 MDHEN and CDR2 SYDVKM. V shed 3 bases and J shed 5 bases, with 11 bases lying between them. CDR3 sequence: CASSFGQWHQPQHF. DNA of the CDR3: TGTGCCAGCAGTTTTGGGCAGTGGCATCAGCCCCAGCATTTT.

The chain's CDR3 is CASSVARNTGELFF. The CDR3 region has the DNA TGTGCCAGCAGCGTAGCGCGGAACACCGGGGAGCTGTTTTTT. V and J are TRBV9 and TRBJ2-2; D is unclear. The V gene lost 0 bases and the J gene lost 1 base, with 4 bases spanning the gap. CDR3 length equals 14 residues. Germline values: CDR1 SGDLS, CDR2 YYNGEE.

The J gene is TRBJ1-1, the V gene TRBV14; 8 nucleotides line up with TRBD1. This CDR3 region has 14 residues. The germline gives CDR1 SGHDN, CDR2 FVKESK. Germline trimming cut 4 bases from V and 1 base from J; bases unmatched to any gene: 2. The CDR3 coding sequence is TGTGCCAGCAGCCCAACAGGGGGGAACACTGAAGCTTTCTTT. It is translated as CASSPTGGNTEAFF.

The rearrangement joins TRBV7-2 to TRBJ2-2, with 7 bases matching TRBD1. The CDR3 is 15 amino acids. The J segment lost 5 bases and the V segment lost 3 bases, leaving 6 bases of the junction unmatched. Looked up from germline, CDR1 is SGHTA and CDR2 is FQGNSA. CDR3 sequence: CASSLTGQHTGELFF. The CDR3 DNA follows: TGTGCCAGCAGCTTGACGGGACAGCATACCGGGGAGCTGTTTTTT.

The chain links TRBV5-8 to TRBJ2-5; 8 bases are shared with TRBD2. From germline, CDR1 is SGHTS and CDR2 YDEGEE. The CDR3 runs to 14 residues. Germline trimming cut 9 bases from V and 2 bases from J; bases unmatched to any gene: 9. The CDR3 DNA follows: TGTGCCACCGACACCGGGGGGGTACAAGAGACCCAGTACTTC. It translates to CATDTGGVQETQYF.

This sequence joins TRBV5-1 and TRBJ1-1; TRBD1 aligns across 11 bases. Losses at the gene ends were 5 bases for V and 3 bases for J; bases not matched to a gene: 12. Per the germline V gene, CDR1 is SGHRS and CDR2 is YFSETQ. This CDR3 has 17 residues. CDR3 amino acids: CASRPQAGQGAYTEAFF. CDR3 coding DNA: TGCGCCAGCAGACCCCAGGCCGGACAGGGGGCTTACACTGAAGCTTTCTTT.

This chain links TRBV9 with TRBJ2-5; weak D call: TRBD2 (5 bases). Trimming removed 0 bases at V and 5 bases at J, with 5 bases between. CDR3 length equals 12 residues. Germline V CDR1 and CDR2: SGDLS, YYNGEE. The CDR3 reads CASSVGEETQYF. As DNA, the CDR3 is TGTGCCAGCAGCGTAGGGGAGGAGACCCAGTACTTC. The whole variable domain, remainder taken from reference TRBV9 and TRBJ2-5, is DSGVTQTPKHLITATGQRVTLRCSPRSGDLSVYWYQQSLDQGLQFLIQYYNGEERAKGNILERFSAQQFPDLHSELNLSSLELGDSALYFCASSVGEETQYFGPGTRLLVL.

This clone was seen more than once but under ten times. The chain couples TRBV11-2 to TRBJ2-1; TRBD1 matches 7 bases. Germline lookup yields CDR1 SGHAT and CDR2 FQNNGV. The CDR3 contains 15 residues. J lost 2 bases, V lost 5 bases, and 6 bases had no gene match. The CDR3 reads CASSPDRDTYNEQFF. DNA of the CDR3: TGTGCCAGCAGCCCCGACAGGGATACCTACAATGAGCAGTTCTTC.

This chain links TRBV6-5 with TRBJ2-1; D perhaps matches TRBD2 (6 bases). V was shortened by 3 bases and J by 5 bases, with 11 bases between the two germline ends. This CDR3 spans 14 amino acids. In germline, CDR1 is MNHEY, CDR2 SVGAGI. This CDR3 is CASSYPGADNEQFF. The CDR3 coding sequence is TGTGCCAGCAGTTATCCGGGAGCTGACAATGAGCAGTTCTTC.

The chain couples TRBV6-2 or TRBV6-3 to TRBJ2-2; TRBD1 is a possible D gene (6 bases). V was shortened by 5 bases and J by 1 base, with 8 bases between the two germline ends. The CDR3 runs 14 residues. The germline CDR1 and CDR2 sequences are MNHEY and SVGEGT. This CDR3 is CASSRTENTGELFF. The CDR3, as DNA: TGTGCCAGCAGTCGGACAGAGAACACCGGGGAGCTGTTTTTT.

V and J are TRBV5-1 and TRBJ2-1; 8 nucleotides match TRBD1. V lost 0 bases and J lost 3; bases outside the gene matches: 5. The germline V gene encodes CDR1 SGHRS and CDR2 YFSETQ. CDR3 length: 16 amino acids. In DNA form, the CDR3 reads TGCGCCAGCAGCTTGGGGGGACAGGAGCACTACAATGAGCAGTTCTTC. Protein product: CASSLGGQEHYNEQFF. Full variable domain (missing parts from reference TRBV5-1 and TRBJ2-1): KAGVTQTPRYLIKTRGQQVTLSCSPISGHRSVSWYQQTPGQGLQFLFEYFSETQRNKGNFPGRFSGRQFSNSRSEMNVSTLELGDSALYLCASSLGGQEHYNEQFFGPGTRLTVL.